The 22 T cell receptor beta chains presented below share a single source sample, sequenced in a study of T cells in Graves' hyperthyroidism and ophthalmopathy. RNA transcripts gave rise to amplified TCR beta CDR3 regions. A first-round RT-PCR of the TCR CDR3 used the HTBI primer set. TCRdb re-analysed the multiplex PCR reads in MiXCR, keeping a single row per CDR3 protein. The sample contains some 380,000 distinct CDR3 sequences, around an eighth of which appear only once. Sample: blood. These receptors were obtained from a young man with Graves' hyperthyroidism that later progressed to Graves' ophthalmopathy.

This clonotype was counted many times. The rearrangement links TRBV3-1 to TRBJ1-1; 8 nucleotides line up with TRBD1. This CDR3 has 17 residues. With 4 bases clipped from V and 0 bases from J, the junction kept 10 bases outside the gene matches. Looked up from germline, CDR1 is LGHDT and CDR2 is YNNKEL (reference sequence). The CDR3 here is CASSRGQGSGLNTEAFF. CDR3 sequence (DNA): TGTGCCAGCAGCCGCGGACAGGGTAGTGGGTTGAACACTGAAGCTTTCTTT. Supplemented by reference TRBV3-1 and TRBJ1-1, the full variable domain reads DTAVSQTPKYLVTQMGNDKSIKCEQNLGHDTMYWYKQDSKKFLKIMFSYNNKELIINETVPNRFSPKSPDKAHLNLHINSLELGDSAVYFCASSRGQGSGLNTEAFFGQGTRLTVV.

The rearrangement joins TRBV6-2 or TRBV6-3 to TRBJ1-5, with unresolved D. The length of the CDR3 is 13 residues. V lost 10 bases, J lost 0 bases, and 10 bases lay in between. Germline-derived CDR1 and CDR2 are MNHEY and SVGEGT. The CDR3 loop is CATARSSNQPQHF. The CDR3 nucleotides read TGTGCCACCGCGAGGAGTAGCAATCAGCCCCAGCATTTT.

The genes are TRBV6-2 or TRBV6-3 and TRBJ2-7, with TRBD1 as a possible D gene (5 bases). Germline V gene lookup returns CDR1 MNHEY and CDR2 SVGEGT. The V gene lost 2 bases and the J gene lost 4 bases, with 12 bases spanning the gap. CDR3 size: 14 residues. This chain's CDR3 is CASSYAQQEYEQYF. The CDR3 coding sequence is TGTGCCAGCAGTTACGCTCAACAGGAGTACGAGCAGTACTTC.

This clonotype was observed many times. CDR3 region: CASSLTGSGTDTQYF. CDR3 coding DNA: TGTGCCAGCTCACTGACAGGCTCTGGCACAGATACGCAGTATTTT. The J gene is TRBJ2-3, the V gene TRBV18; a possible D gene is TRBD1 (6 bases). CDR3 length equals 15 residues. Per the germline V gene, CDR1 is KGHSH and CDR2 is LQKENI. V was cut by 4 bases and J by 1 base, with 12 bases left in between.

There are many counts of this clonotype. The rearrangement links TRBV12-3 or TRBV12-4 to TRBJ1-1, with D unclear. The CDR3 contains 14 residues. V was shortened by 2 bases and J by 1 base, with 8 bases between the two germline ends. The CDR3 sequence: CASSLYSRNTEAFF. In DNA form, the CDR3 reads TGTGCCAGCAGTTTATACAGCCGGAACACTGAAGCTTTCTTT.

Regarding this clonotype: This may stem from a read error, because a much larger clone lies one nucleotide away. This sequence joins TRBV2 and TRBJ2-3; tentative D call: TRBD2 (5 bases). The germline V gene encodes CDR1 SNHLY and CDR2 FYNNEI. The length of the CDR3 is 12 residues. This CDR3 reads CAGAVSTVTQYF. CDR3 DNA: TGTGCCGGAGCGGTGAGCACAGTTACGCAGTATTTT.

The rearrangement links TRBV7-9 to TRBJ1-1; no definite D call. The germline gives CDR1 SEHNR, CDR2 FQNEAQ (reference sequence). V was cut by 6 bases and J by 3 bases, with 5 bases left in between. The CDR3 loop spans 11 amino acids. The CDR3 DNA follows: TGTGCCAGCAGGGGAGACACTGAAGCTTTCTTT. Translated: CASRGDTEAFF.

This clonotype was detected ten times or more. The chain has TRBV12-3 or TRBV12-4 and TRBJ2-7, with a weak D call TRBD1 (5 bases). The V end was cut by 1 base, the J end by 3 bases, with 10 bases between. The CDR3 is 14 residues long. CDR3 in amino acids: CASSLGRVNYEQYF. CDR3 nucleotides: TGTGCCAGCAGTTTAGGCAGGGTGAACTACGAGCAGTACTTC.

This chain joins TRBV11-3 and TRBJ2-2, with D perhaps matching TRBD2 (5 bases). The CDR3 totals 18 residues. Per germline, CDR1 SGHNT and CDR2 YENEEA. Trimming removed 4 bases from V and 1 base from J, with 19 bases in between. Here the CDR3 DNA reads TGTGCCAGCAGCTCCCCGTGGCCTGAGGGTCAGAACACCGGGGAGCTGTTTTTT. Amino acids: CASSSPWPEGQNTGELFF.

This clonotype was detected only a few times. The J gene is TRBJ2-1, the V gene TRBV30; 8 bases are shared with TRBD2. The CDR3 covers 15 residues. Germline CDR1 and CDR2: GTSNPN and SVGIG (reference sequence). Trimming removed 3 bases from V and 6 bases from J; junction bases left unmatched: 10. The CDR3 bases are TGTGCCTGGAGGGCACGGGGGGGCCGAGGCAATGAGCAGTTCTTC. This gives the protein CAWRARGGRGNEQFF. Drawing the rest from reference TRBV30 and TRBJ2-1, the complete variable domain is SQTIHQWPATLVQPVGSPLSLECTVEGTSNPNLYWYRQAAGRGLQLLFYSVGIGQISSEVPQNLSASRPQDRQFILSSKKLLLSDSGFYLCAWRARGGRGNEQFFGPGTRLTVL.

This clonotype was counted many times. J is TRBJ1-6 and V is TRBV7-9, with a weak D call TRBD1 (6 bases). The CDR3 spans 14 residues. Germline V lookup: CDR1 SEHNR, CDR2 FQNEAQ (reference sequence). The V gene lost 5 bases and the J gene lost 4 bases, with 9 bases spanning the gap. The CDR3 here is CASSLGHYNSPLHF. DNA of the CDR3: TGTGCCAGCAGCCTGGGACATTATAATTCACCCCTCCACTTT.

There are a few counts of this clonotype. V usage is TRBV12-3 or TRBV12-4 and J usage is TRBJ1-3; D is undetermined. V was clipped by 7 bases and J by 0 bases, with 13 bases between them. The CDR3 has 15 residues. The CDR3 sequence: CASTIGSSSGNTIYF. As DNA, the CDR3 is TGTGCCAGCACTATAGGAAGTTCCTCTGGAAACACCATATATTTT.

This clonotype was picked up a small number of times. This sequence joins TRBV28 and TRBJ1-6, with 7 bases identical to TRBD1. Germline assignment: CDR1 MDHEN and CDR2 SYDVKM. After removal of 3 bases from V and 6 bases from J, the junction contained 11 bases not matched to a gene. This CDR3 is 17 amino acids long. The CDR3 DNA sequence: TGTGCCAGCAGTTTGATCGCCGGGGGGACAGCTAATTCACCCCTCCACTTT. Its translation: CASSLIAGGTANSPLHF.

Only a few counts were recorded for this clonotype. The CDR3 DNA reads as TGTGCCAGCAGCGTCACAGGGTCCTACGAGCAGTACTTC. Its translation is CASSVTGSYEQYF. The chain couples TRBV11-3 to TRBJ2-7, with D possibly TRBD1 on 6 matching bases. Between the trimmed V and J ends, which lost 5 bases and 1 base, there was a span of 9 bases. This CDR3 spans 13 amino acids. Germline loops: CDR1 SGHNT, CDR2 YENEEA.

About this clonotype itself: One end of the junction fails to match germline, which may point to a read error. The genes are TRBV5-6 and TRBJ1-5; D unclear. Germline V gene data show CDR1 as SGHDT and CDR2 as YYEEEE. The CDR3 has 14 amino acids. CDR3 DNA sequence: TGTGTCAGCAGCTTTAGAATTAGCAATCAGCCCCAGCATTTT. It codes for CVSSFRISNQPQHF.

This chain links TRBV19 with TRBJ1-2; 8 nucleotides align to TRBD1. This CDR3 spans 16 amino acids. With 3 bases clipped from V and 3 bases from J, the junction kept 9 bases outside the gene matches. Germline CDR1 is LNHDA and CDR2 is SQIVND (reference sequence). CDR3: CASSILAGGDDYGYTF. The CDR3 coding sequence is TGTGCCAGTAGTATTCTAGCAGGGGGCGACGACTATGGCTACACCTTC.

This clonotype was counted many times. Here the CDR3 DNA reads TGCAGTGCAAAGGGCAGGGCTAGCGCTCAAGAGACCCAGTACTTC. Translated: CSAKGRASAQETQYF. The chain couples TRBV20-1 to TRBJ2-5; tentative D call: TRBD2 (6 bases). Germline V gene sequence: CDR1 DFQATT, CDR2 SNEGSKA (reference sequence). This CDR3 comprises 15 residues. Trimming shortened V by 6 bases and J by 2 bases, and 19 bases separated the two germline ends.

The chain recombines TRBV7-9 with TRBJ2-5; a weak D match, TRBD2 (6 bases). CDR3 length: 14 residues. Trimming took off 5 bases at V and 5 bases at J, with 15 bases between the two ends. Germline CDR1 reads SEHNR; CDR2 reads FQNEAQ (reference sequence). CDR3 sequence (DNA): TGTGCCAGCAGCGTCGGGAGTCAAGTGGAGACCCAGTACTTC. Amino acid sequence: CASSVGSQVETQYF.

This clonotype has a handful of counts. V is TRBV4-1 and J is TRBJ1-2; unclear D gene. The germline CDR1 and CDR2 sequences are MGHRA and YSYEKL. V was clipped by 5 bases and J by 2 bases, with 18 bases between them. This CDR3 is built from 16 residues. CDR3 nucleotide sequence: TGCGCCAGCAGCTCCGAACTAGGACGGGGAAACTATGGCTACACCTTC. Its protein is CASSSELGRGNYGYTF.

This clonotype was recorded a few times. Written as DNA, the CDR3 is TGTGCCAGCAGCTCGACAGGGAGGGGGGAGACCCAGTACTTC. Translated: CASSSTGRGETQYF. This chain connects TRBV7-9 to TRBJ2-5; D might be TRBD1 or TRBD2, each matching 7 bases. The CDR3 is made up of 14 amino acids. The V gene lost 4 bases and the J gene lost 5 bases, with 14 bases spanning the gap. Germline CDR1 SEHNR, CDR2 FQNEAQ (reference sequence).

This clonotype has a handful of counts. This chain connects TRBV7-8 to TRBJ2-7; D gene uncertain. Trimming removed 0 bases from V and 2 bases from J, with 11 bases in between. The germline CDR1 and CDR2 sequences are SGHVS and FQNEAQ. CDR3 length equals 15 residues. In DNA form, the CDR3 reads TGTGCCAGCAGCTTAGCTCCGAAGGGTACCTACGAGCAGTACTTC. Amino acid sequence: CASSLAPKGTYEQYF. The whole variable domain, remainder taken from reference TRBV7-8 and TRBJ2-7, is GAGVSQSPRYKVAKRGQDVALRCDPISGHVSLFWYQQALGQGPEFLTYFQNEAQLDKSGLPSDRFFAERPEGSVSTLKIQRTQQEDSAVYLCASSLAPKGTYEQYFGPGTRLTVT.

This clonotype was observed at least ten times. V and J are TRBV18 and TRBJ1-1; TRBD1 matches 7 bases. This CDR3 is 14 amino acids long. Germline lookup yields CDR1 KGHSH and CDR2 LQKENI. The trim removed 4 bases at V and 5 bases at J, leaving 7 bases unmatched. CDR3 DNA: TGTGCCAGCTCACTCCAAGACAGGGCTACTGAAGCTTTCTTT. This encodes CASSLQDRATEAFF. The full variable domain, its missing parts supplied by reference TRBV18 and TRBJ1-1, is NAGVMQNPRHLVRRRGQEARLRCSPMKGHSHVYWYRQLPEEGLKFMVYLQKENIIDESGMPKERFSAEFPKEGPSILRIQQVVRGDSAAYFCASSLQDRATEAFFGQGTRLTVV.